A selection of T cell receptor beta chains follows, all from one sample in a study of T-cell reconstitution after alpha-beta-depleted transplantation in children. Each CDR3 protein gets one entry after TCRdb re-called the PCR reads with MiXCR. The data show 330,000 or so distinct CDR3 sequences, with around a tenth seen just once and just under 7.5% held by the top ten. Sequences were derived from PBMCs, sampled before TCRalphabeta/CD19-depleted stem cell transplant. These receptors originate from a boy under two years old with acute myeloid leukemia, due to receive a stem cell transplant. The CDR3 runs from the conserved cysteine through the conserved F or W. The D gene is left open where the match is weak. Where a row states a size, it is once, few, many or the class of an expanded clone; other rows omit it.

v_call	j_call	clone_size	d_call	cdr3_nt	cdr3_aa
TRBV11-2	TRBJ2-1	many	-	TGTGCCAGCAGCTTGGGTTTGGTTAAATACAATGAGCAGTTCTTC	CASSLGLVKYNEQFF
TRBV6-5	TRBJ1-4	many	-	TGTGCCAGCAGTTATCTGTGGCAGATTAATGAAAAACTGTTTTTT	CASSYLWQINEKLFF
TRBV6-5	TRBJ2-7	many	-	TGTGCCAGCAGTTACGCTCTGTACGGGGCGGGTGAGCAGTACTTC	CASSYALYGAGEQYF
TRBV12-3/TRBV12-4	TRBJ1-6	many	TRBD1	TGTGCCAGCAGCCCAGGGACAGATAATAATTCACCCCTCCACTTT	CASSPGTDNNSPLHF
TRBV9	TRBJ1-3	many	-	TGTGCCAGCAGCCCACAGGACAGACTTCCTGGAAACACCATATATTTT	CASSPQDRLPGNTIYF
TRBV5-1	TRBJ2-5	-	TRBD1	TGCGCCAGCCGGGGACAGGCCCAAGAGACCCAGTACTTC	CASRGQAQETQYF
TRBV20-1	TRBJ1-1	many	-	TGCAGTGCTAGAGATACCCTCCGGGGGAACACTGAAGCTTTCTTT	CSARDTLRGNTEAFF
TRBV5-1	TRBJ2-3	many	TRBD2	TGCGCCAGCAGCTTGACTAGCGGGAGGGCCCGCACAGATACGCAGTATTTT	CASSLTSGRARTDTQYF
TRBV7-9	TRBJ2-7	many	-	TGTGCCAGCAGCTTAAAGGGGAGCTCCTACGAGCAGTACTTC	CASSLKGSSYEQYF
TRBV20-1	TRBJ2-2	many	-	TGCAGTGCGAAAGGACAGACGAACACCGGGGAGCTGTTTTTT	CSAKGQTNTGELFF
TRBV25-1	TRBJ2-3	many	TRBD1	TGTGCCAGCACTGGGACAGGGCATACGCAGTATTTT	CASTGTGHTQYF
TRBV6-2/TRBV6-3	TRBJ2-2	many	-	TGTGCCAGCAGTTACTCCACGATCGGTTTTCGACCCGGGGAGCTGTTTTTT	CASSYSTIGFRPGELFF
TRBV20-1	TRBJ1-1	few	TRBD1	TGCAGTGCTAGAGTCAGGGGGCCCCTGAACACTGAAGCTTTCTTT	CSARVRGPLNTEAFF
TRBV11-1	TRBJ1-6	few	-	TGTGCCAGCAGCACGATTAATTCACCCCTCCACTTT	CASSTINSPLHF
TRBV12-3/TRBV12-4	TRBJ2-6	many	-	TGTGCCAGCAACCACAGGGGAGGTGGGGCCAACGTCCTGACTTTC	CASNHRGGGANVLTF
TRBV10-3	TRBJ2-7	many	TRBD2	TGTGCCATCAGTGAGAGCGGGAGGGTATACGAGCAGTACTTC	CAISESGRVYEQYF
TRBV28	TRBJ2-4	many	TRBD2	TGTGCCAGCAGTTATCCCGGGACTAGCGGGGAAGCCAAAAACATTCAGTACTTC	CASSYPGTSGEAKNIQYF
TRBV5-4	TRBJ2-5	many	-	TGTGCCAGCAGCTTGGCCATCGGGACTCAAGAGACCCAGTACTTC	CASSLAIGTQETQYF
TRBV6-2/TRBV6-3	TRBJ2-2	many	-	TGTGCCAGCAGTTCGCTAGCGACCGGGGAGCTGTTTTTT	CASSSLATGELFF
TRBV28	TRBJ2-5	few	TRBD1	TGTGCCAGCAGTTACTCGGGACAGAACCAAGAGACCCAGTACTTC	CASSYSGQNQETQYF
TRBV7-2	TRBJ2-5	-	-	TGTGCCAGCAGCTTAAAGACAGTGGGGGAGACCCAGTACTTC	CASSLKTVGETQYF
TRBV15	TRBJ2-1	many	-	TGTGCCACCAGCAGAATACGGAATGAGCAGTTCTTC	CATSRIRNEQFF